Listed here are 18 T cell receptor beta chains from one sample, sequenced in a study of blood T cell repertoires in COVID-19. Assay: immunoSEQ multiplex PCR; the TCRdb copy retains only in-frame clones and omits some. This table holds 220,000 or so clones, about 86% found once. The sequenced material came from PBMCs or T cells enriched from blood (not recorded which). These TCRs come from a woman in her 40s with acute COVID-19.

V usage is TRBV7-2 and J usage is TRBJ1-5; 9 bases are a match to TRBD1. Germline CDR1 is SGHTA and CDR2 is FQGNSA. Germline trimming cut 3 bases from V and 6 bases from J; bases unmatched to any gene: 3. This CDR3 comprises 14 residues. The CDR3: CASSFGTGSQPQHF. In DNA form, the CDR3 reads TGTGCCAGCAGCTTCGGGACAGGGAGTCAGCCCCAGCATTTT.

The V call is TRBV6-4, the J call TRBJ1-2, with 11 bases identical to TRBD1. From germline, CDR1 is MRHNA and CDR2 SNTAGT. There are 13 residues in the CDR3. The ends lost 6 bases at V and 5 bases at J; junction bases unmatched: 2. This CDR3 reads CASSGTGGYGYTF. CDR3 coding DNA: TGTGCCAGCAGCGGGACAGGGGGGTATGGCTACACCTTC.

This chain connects TRBV27 to TRBJ2-7; possibly TRBD2 for D (6 bases). V was clipped by 3 bases and J by 5 bases, with 11 bases between them. Germline CDR1 and CDR2: MNHEY and SMNVEV (reference sequence). The CDR3 has 13 amino acids. The CDR3 DNA reads as TGTGCCAGCAGTTTTAGCGGACTAAACGAGCAGTACTTC. It codes for CASSFSGLNEQYF.

The V and J genes are TRBV3-1 (or the pseudogene TRBV3-2) and TRBJ1-2; no definite D call. V was clipped by 1 base and J by 6 bases, with 6 bases between them. CDR3 length equals 12 residues. Germline V gene data show CDR1 as LGHDT and CDR2 as YNNKEL (reference sequence). CDR3 nucleotides: TGTGCCAGCAGCCAAGTGACAAATGGCTACACCTTC. Translating gives CASSQVTNGYTF.

Points on this clone: Other DNA sequences in the same sample also yield this CDR3. The chain joins TRBV2 to TRBJ2-1; 7 nucleotides align to TRBD2. The germline V gene encodes CDR1 SNHLY and CDR2 FYNNEI. After removal of 4 bases from V and 4 bases from J, the junction contained 4 bases not matched to a gene. The CDR3 contains 14 residues. CDR3 sequence: CASSGASGYNEQFF. CDR3 in DNA: TGTGCCAGCAGTGGGGCTAGCGGATACAATGAGCAGTTCTTC.

The rearrangement joins TRBV15 to TRBJ1-1; D not resolved. Germline V gives CDR1 LNHNV, CDR2 YYDKDF (reference sequence). V was cut by 0 bases and J by 3 bases, with 11 bases left in between. This CDR3 has 15 amino acids. The CDR3 nucleotides read TGTGCCACCAGCAGAGATTCCGGGATGGACACTGAAGCTTTCTTT. It specifies CATSRDSGMDTEAFF. Based on the CDR3 plus reference TRBV15 and TRBJ1-1, the full variable domain is DAMVIQNPRYQVTQFGKPVTLSCSQTLNHNVMYWYQQKSSQAPKLLFHYYDKDFNNEADTPDNFQSRRPNTSFCFLDIRSPGLGDTAMYLCATSRDSGMDTEAFFGQGTRLTVV.

The chain joins TRBV2 to TRBJ2-3, with D possibly being TRBD2 (6 bases). CDR3 length: 14 residues. V was clipped by 8 bases and J by 4 bases, with 16 bases between them. CDR1 and CDR2 from the germline V gene are SNHLY and FYNNEI. As DNA, the CDR3 is TGTGCCAGCCTCCCGACTAGTTGGGCAGATACGCAGTATTTT. Encoded protein: CASLPTSWADTQYF.

The V gene is TRBV3-1 (or the pseudogene TRBV3-2), the J gene TRBJ1-6; D perhaps matches TRBD1 (5 bases). Trimming cost V 7 bases and J 4 bases, with 11 bases left between them. Per the germline V gene, CDR1 is LGHDT and CDR2 is YNNKEL (reference sequence). This CDR3 has 14 amino acids. The CDR3 DNA reads as TGTGCCAGCAAAGATAGGGGATATAATTCACCCCTCCACTTT. Translated, it gives CASKDRGYNSPLHF.

The V call is TRBV7-2, the J call TRBJ2-7; 13 nucleotides match TRBD2. CDR3 length equals 15 residues. J gave up 3 bases and V 4 bases, and 3 bases lay outside the gene matches. CDR1 and CDR2 from the germline V gene are SGHTA and FQGNSA. The CDR3 loop is CASSYRTSGGYEQYF. The CDR3 bases are TGTGCCAGCAGCTACCGGACTAGCGGGGGCTACGAGCAGTACTTC.

This clone has a handful of counts. The chain couples TRBV6-6 to TRBJ2-5, with TRBD2 matching over 16 bases. With V trimmed by 5 bases and J by 7 bases, 10 bases remained unmatched. CDR1 and CDR2 from the germline V gene are MNHNY and SVGAGI (reference sequence). The CDR3 length is 17 residues. The CDR3 reads CASSPGTSGGASGTQYF. The CDR3 DNA reads TGTGCCAGCAGTCCCGGGACTAGCGGGGGGGCTTCGGGGACCCAGTACTTC.

This clone was detected only a few times. V gene TRBV18 combines with J gene TRBJ2-5; 9 nucleotides align to TRBD1. This CDR3 has 13 amino acids. Germline loops: CDR1 KGHSH, CDR2 LQKENI. V lost 4 bases, J lost 5 bases, and 2 bases stayed unmatched. CDR3 DNA: TGTGCCAGCTCACGGACAGGGGACGAGACCCAGTACTTC. It specifies CASSRTGDETQYF. The whole variable domain, remainder taken from reference TRBV18 and TRBJ2-5, is NAGVMQNPRHLVRRRGQEARLRCSPMKGHSHVYWYRQLPEEGLKFMVYLQKENIIDESGMPKERFSAEFPKEGPSILRIQQVVRGDSAAYFCASSRTGDETQYFGPGTRLLVL.

The chain recombines TRBV2 with TRBJ2-5; a weak D match, TRBD1 (6 bases). V was clipped by 6 bases and J by 3 bases, with 17 bases between them. The CDR3 has 15 residues. The germline CDR1 and CDR2 sequences are SNHLY and FYNNEI. The CDR3 loop is CASRVQGLSKETQYF. The CDR3 DNA reads TGTGCCAGCAGAGTGCAGGGGCTCTCCAAAGAGACCCAGTACTTC.

This clone came up a few times. The V gene is TRBV15, the J gene TRBJ1-2; 9 bases fit TRBD1. This CDR3 has 15 amino acids. The germline CDR1 and CDR2 sequences are LNHNV and YYDKDF (reference sequence). V dropped 5 bases and J dropped 2; count of bases not matched to a gene: 6. The CDR3 bases are TGTGCCACCAGCTTCACCGGGACAGGGAACTATGGCTACACCTTC. Amino acids: CATSFTGTGNYGYTF.

The chain is built from TRBV5-5 and TRBJ1-1; D gene uncertain. The CDR3 contains 14 residues. From germline, CDR1 is SGHKS and CDR2 YYEKEE (reference sequence). Trimming stripped 2 bases from V and 1 base from J, with 9 bases between. The CDR3 is CASSLRFRNTEAFF. The DNA of the CDR3 is TGTGCCAGCAGCTTACGGTTTCGGAACACTGAAGCTTTCTTT.

This chain joins TRBV5-1 and TRBJ2-3; a weak D match, TRBD2 (6 bases). CDR3 length: 18 residues. V gave up 4 bases and J gave up 1 base, with 22 bases separating them. The germline gives CDR1 SGHRS, CDR2 YFSETQ. CDR3 in amino acids: CASSPARTGDVRTDTQYF. CDR3 sequence (DNA): TGCGCCAGCAGCCCGGCGCGTACGGGAGACGTCCGCACAGATACGCAGTATTTT. The complete variable domain, with remaining parts taken from reference TRBV5-1 and TRBJ2-3, reads KAGVTQTPRYLIKTRGQQVTLSCSPISGHRSVSWYQQTPGQGLQFLFEYFSETQRNKGNFPGRFSGRQFSNSRSEMNVSTLELGDSALYLCASSPARTGDVRTDTQYFGPGTRLTVL.

CDR3 amino acids: CASSLLQDGGSGVAFF. The CDR3, as DNA: TGTGCCAGCAGTTTATTACAGGACGGGGGATCCGGAGTCGCTTTCTTT. J is TRBJ1-1 and V is TRBV28; D is perhaps TRBD1 (5 bases). The V gene's germline CDR1 is MDHEN and CDR2 SYDVKM. The CDR3 is made up of 16 amino acids. V was clipped by 1 base and J by 11 bases, with 23 bases between them.

The chain joins TRBV19 to TRBJ2-1, with 7 bases fitting TRBD2. Germline V gene sequence: CDR1 LNHDA, CDR2 SQIVND (reference sequence). J gave up 1 base and V 1 base, and 1 base lay outside the gene matches. There are 15 residues in the CDR3. The CDR3 region has the DNA TGTGCCAGTAGTATAGCGGGAGGATCCTACAATGAGCAGTTCTTC. Its translation: CASSIAGGSYNEQFF. Together with reference TRBV19 and TRBJ2-1, the CDR3 gives the full variable domain: DGGITQSPKYLFRKEGQNVTLSCEQNLNHDAMYWYRQDPGQGLRLIYYSQIVNDFQKGDIAEGYSVSREKKESFPLTVTSAQKNPTAFYLCASSIAGGSYNEQFFGPGTRLTVL.

This clone was picked up one time. The missing conserved phenylalanine or tryptophan at the end of this CDR3 makes a read error likely. The DNA is left out, because the CDR3 cannot be placed on it with certainty; the CDR3 is given as TCRdb lists it. The gene calls are TRBV29-1 and TRBJ2-7; the table's D call, TRBD1, has no DNA check behind it. The CDR3 region is 11 residues in length, termini included. Germline V lookup: CDR1 SQVTM, CDR2 ANQGSEA. CDR3 sequence reads: CSVEDQGTLVY.